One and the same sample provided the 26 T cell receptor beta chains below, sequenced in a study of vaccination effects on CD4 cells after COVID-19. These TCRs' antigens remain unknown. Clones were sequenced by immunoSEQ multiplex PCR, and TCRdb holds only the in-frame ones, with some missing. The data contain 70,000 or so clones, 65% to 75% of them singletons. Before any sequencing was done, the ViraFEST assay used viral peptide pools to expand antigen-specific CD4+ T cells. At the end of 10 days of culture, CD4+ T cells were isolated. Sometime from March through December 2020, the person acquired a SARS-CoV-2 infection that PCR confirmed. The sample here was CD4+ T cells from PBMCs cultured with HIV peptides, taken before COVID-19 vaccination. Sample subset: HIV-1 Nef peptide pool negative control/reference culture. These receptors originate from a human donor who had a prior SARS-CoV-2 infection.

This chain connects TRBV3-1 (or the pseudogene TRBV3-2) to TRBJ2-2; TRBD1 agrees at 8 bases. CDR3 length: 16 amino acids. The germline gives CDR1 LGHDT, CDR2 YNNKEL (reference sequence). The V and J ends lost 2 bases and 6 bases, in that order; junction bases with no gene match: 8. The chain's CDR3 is CASSQWWTGSAGELFF. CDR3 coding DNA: TGTGCCAGCAGCCAATGGTGGACAGGGTCGGCCGGGGAGCTGTTTTTT.

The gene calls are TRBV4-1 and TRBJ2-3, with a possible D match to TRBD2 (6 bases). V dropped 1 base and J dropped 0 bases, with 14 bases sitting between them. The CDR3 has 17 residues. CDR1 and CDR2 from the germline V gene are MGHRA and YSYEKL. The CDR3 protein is CASSQGSWGESTDTQYF. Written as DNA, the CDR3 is TGCGCCAGCAGCCAAGGGTCGTGGGGGGAGAGCACAGATACGCAGTATTTT.

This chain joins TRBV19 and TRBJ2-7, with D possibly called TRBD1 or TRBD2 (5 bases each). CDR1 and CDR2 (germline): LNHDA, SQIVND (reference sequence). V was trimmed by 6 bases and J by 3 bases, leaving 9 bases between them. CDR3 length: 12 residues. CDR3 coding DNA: TGTGCCAGTAGCCGGGACCACTACGAGCAGTACTTC. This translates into CASSRDHYEQYF.

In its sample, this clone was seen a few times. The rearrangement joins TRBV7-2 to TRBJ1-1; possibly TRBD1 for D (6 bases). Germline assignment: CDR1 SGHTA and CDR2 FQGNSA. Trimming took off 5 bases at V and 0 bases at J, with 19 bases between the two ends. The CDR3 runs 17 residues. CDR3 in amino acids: CASSPPRGGRLNTEAFF. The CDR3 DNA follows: TGTGCCAGCAGCCCCCCCAGGGGTGGTAGGCTGAACACTGAAGCTTTCTTT.

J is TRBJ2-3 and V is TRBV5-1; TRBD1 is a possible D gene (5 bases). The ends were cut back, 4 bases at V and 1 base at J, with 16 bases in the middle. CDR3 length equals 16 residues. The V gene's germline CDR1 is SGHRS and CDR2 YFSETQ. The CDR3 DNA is TGCGCCAGCAGCCGCACTTGGCAGACAGGCACAGATACGCAGTATTTT. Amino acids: CASSRTWQTGTDTQYF.

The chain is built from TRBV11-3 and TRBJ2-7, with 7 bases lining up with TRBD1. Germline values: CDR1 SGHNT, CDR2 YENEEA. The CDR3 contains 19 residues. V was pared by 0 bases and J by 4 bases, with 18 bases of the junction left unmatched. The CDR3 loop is CASSLDPRRSRDRAYEQYF. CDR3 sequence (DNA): TGTGCCAGCAGCTTAGACCCACGTAGGTCCAGAGACAGGGCATACGAGCAGTACTTC.

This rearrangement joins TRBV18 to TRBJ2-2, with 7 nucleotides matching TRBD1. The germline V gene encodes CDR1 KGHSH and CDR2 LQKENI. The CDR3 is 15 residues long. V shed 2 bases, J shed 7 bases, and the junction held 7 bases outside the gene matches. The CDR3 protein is CASSPVTGVGGELFF. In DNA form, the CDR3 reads TGTGCCAGCTCACCAGTCACAGGGGTTGGCGGGGAGCTGTTTTTT.

The DNA for the CDR3 is TGTGCCAGCAGCCTAGGGGGCACCGGGACACCGAAAATTCAGTACTTC. Residues: CASSLGGTGTPKIQYF. The gene calls are TRBV7-2 and TRBJ2-5, with 7 bases identical to TRBD1. J lost 11 bases, V lost 5 bases, and 20 bases had no gene match. The germline gives CDR1 SGHTA, CDR2 FQGNSA. CDR3 length: 16 amino acids.

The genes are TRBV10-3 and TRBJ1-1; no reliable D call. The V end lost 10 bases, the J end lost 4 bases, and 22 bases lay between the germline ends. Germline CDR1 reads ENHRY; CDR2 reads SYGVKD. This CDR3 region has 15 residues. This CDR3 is CATSKVWIEGTEAFF. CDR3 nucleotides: TGTGCCACCTCCAAGGTATGGATTGAGGGCACTGAAGCTTTCTTT.

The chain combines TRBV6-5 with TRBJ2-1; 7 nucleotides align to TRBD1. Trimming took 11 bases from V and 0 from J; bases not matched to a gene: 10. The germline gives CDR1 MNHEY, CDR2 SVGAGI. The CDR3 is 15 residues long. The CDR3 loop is CAGSGQLSSYNEQFF. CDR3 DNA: TGTGCCGGATCGGGACAGCTAAGCTCCTACAATGAGCAGTTCTTC.

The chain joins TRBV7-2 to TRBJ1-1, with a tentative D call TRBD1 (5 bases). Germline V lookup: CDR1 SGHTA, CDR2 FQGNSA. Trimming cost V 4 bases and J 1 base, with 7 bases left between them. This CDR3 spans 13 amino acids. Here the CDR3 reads CASSSGTNTEAFF. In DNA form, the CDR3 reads TGTGCCAGCAGCTCGGGGACGAACACTGAAGCTTTCTTT.

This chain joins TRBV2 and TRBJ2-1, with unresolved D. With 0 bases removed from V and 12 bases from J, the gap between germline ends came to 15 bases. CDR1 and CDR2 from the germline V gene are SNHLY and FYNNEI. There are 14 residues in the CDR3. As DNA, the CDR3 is TGTGCCAGCAGTGAAGCTACCCACACCGTTGGGCAGTTCTTC. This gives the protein CASSEATHTVGQFF.

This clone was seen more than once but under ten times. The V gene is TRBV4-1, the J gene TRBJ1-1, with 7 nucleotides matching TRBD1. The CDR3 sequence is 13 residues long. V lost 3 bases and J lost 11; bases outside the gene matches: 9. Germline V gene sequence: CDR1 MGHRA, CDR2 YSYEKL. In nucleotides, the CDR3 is TGCGCCAGCAGCCATCCAGCAGGGGGAGGCGCTTTCTTT. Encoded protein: CASSHPAGGGAFF.

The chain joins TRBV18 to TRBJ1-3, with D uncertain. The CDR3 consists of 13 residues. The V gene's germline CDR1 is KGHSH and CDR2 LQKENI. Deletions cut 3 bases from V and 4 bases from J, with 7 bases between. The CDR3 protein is CASSPDLGNTIYF. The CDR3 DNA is TGTGCCAGCTCACCCGACCTCGGAAACACCATATATTTT. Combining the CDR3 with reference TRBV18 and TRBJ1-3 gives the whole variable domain NAGVMQNPRHLVRRRGQEARLRCSPMKGHSHVYWYRQLPEEGLKFMVYLQKENIIDESGMPKERFSAEFPKEGPSILRIQQVVRGDSAAYFCASSPDLGNTIYFGEGSWLTVV.

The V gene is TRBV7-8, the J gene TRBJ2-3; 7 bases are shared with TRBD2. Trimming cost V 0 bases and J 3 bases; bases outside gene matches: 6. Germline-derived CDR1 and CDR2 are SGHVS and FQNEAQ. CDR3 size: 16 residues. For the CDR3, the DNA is TGTGCCAGCAGCTTAGCAGGCGGGAGATTGACAGATACGCAGTATTTT. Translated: CASSLAGGRLTDTQYF. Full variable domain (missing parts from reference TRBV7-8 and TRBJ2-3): GAGVSQSPRYKVAKRGQDVALRCDPISGHVSLFWYQQALGQGPEFLTYFQNEAQLDKSGLPSDRFFAERPEGSVSTLKIQRTQQEDSAVYLCASSLAGGRLTDTQYFGPGTRLTVL.

The CDR3 nucleotides read TGCAGCGTTTTTGTAGGGAGTATCCACGAGCAGTACTTC. Its translation: CSVFVGSIHEQYF. The J gene is TRBJ2-7, the V gene TRBV29-1; possibly TRBD2 for D (5 bases). With 5 bases removed from V and 5 bases from J, the gap between germline ends came to 16 bases. The V gene's germline CDR1 is SQVTM and CDR2 ANQGSEA. The CDR3 is 13 residues long.

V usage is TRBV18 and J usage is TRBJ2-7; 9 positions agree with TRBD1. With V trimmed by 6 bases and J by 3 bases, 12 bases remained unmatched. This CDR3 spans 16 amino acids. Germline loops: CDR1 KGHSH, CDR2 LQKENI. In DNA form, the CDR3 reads TGTGCCAGCTCCCCGGGTACAGGGGGCACTCTCTACGAGCAGTACTTC. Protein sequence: CASSPGTGGTLYEQYF.

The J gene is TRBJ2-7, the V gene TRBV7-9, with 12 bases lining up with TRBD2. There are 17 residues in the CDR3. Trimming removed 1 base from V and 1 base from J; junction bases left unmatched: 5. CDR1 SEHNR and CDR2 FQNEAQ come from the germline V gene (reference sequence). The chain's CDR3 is CASSLDGLAGTSYEQYF. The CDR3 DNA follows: TGTGCCAGCAGCTTAGACGGACTAGCGGGGACTTCCTACGAGCAGTACTTC.

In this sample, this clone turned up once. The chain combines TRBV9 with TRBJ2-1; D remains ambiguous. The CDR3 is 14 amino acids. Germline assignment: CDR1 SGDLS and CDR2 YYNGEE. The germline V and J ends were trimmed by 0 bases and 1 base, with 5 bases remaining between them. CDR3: CASSVESSYNEQFF. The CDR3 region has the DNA TGTGCCAGCAGCGTAGAGAGTTCCTACAATGAGCAGTTCTTC.

The CDR3 coding sequence is TGCAGCGTTAGACAGGGAGTGAACACTGAAGCTTTCTTT. The encoded protein is CSVRQGVNTEAFF. The chain is built from TRBV29-1 and TRBJ1-1; 7 nucleotides match TRBD1. The CDR3 covers 13 residues. In germline, CDR1 is SQVTM, CDR2 ANQGSEA. J gave up 0 bases and V 5 bases, and 3 bases lay outside the gene matches. The whole variable domain, remainder taken from reference TRBV29-1 and TRBJ1-1, is SAVISQKPSRDICQRGTSLTIQCQVDSQVTMMFWYRQQPGQSLTLIATANQGSEATYESGFVIDKFPISRPNLTFSTLTVSNMSPEDSSIYLCSVRQGVNTEAFFGQGTRLTVV.

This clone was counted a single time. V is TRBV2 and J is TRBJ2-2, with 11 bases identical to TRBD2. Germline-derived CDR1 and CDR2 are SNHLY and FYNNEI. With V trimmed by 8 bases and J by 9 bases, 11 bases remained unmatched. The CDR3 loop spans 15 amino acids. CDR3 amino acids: CASSPSSGGPRELFF. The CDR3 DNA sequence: TGTGCCAGCTCCCCCTCTAGCGGGGGGCCCCGGGAGCTGTTTTTT.

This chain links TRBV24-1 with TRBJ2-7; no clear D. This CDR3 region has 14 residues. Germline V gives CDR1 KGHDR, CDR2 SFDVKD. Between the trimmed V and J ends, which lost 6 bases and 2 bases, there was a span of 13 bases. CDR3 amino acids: CATSNRQPPYEQYF. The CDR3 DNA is TGTGCCACCAGTAATCGGCAGCCTCCCTACGAGCAGTACTTC.

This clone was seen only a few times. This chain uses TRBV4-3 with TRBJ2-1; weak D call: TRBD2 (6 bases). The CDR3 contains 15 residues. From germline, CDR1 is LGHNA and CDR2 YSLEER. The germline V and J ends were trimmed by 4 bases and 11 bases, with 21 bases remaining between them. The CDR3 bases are TGCGCCAGCAGCCCGGCCGGGACTCAGCCTTTGAAGCAGTTCTTC. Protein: CASSPAGTQPLKQFF.

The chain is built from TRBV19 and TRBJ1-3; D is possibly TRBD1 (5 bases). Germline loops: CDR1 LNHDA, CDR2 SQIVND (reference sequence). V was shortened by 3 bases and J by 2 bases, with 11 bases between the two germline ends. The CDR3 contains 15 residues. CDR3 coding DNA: TGTGCCAGTAGTATTGGAACAGGCCCTGGAAACACCATATATTTT. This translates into CASSIGTGPGNTIYF.

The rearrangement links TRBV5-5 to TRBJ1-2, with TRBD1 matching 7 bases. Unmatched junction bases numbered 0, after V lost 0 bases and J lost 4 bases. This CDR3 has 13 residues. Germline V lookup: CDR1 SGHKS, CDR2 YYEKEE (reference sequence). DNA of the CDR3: TGTGCCAGCAGCTTGGCAGGGGGCTATGGCTACACCTTC. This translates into CASSLAGGYGYTF.

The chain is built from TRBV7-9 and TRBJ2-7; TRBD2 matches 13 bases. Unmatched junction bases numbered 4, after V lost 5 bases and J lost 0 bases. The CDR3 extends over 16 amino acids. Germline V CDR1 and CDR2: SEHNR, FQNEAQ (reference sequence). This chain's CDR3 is CASSMGTSGNSYEQYF. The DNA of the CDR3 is TGTGCCAGCAGCATGGGGACTAGCGGGAACTCCTACGAGCAGTACTTC.